This TCR beta chain was profiled in a study of blood T cell repertoires in COVID-19. There are 16 residues in the CDR3. Trimming removed 3 bases from V and 6 bases from J; junction bases left unmatched: 10. CDR1 and CDR2 from the germline V gene are MNHEY and SVGEGT. Libraries were prepared by immunoSEQ multiplex PCR; TCRdb keeps only in-frame clonotypes and omits some of them. The sample contains under 75,000 clones, 80% to 95% of which appear only once. The sample comprised peripheral blood. This TCR was sampled from a man in his fifties with active COVID-19. The rearrangement joins TRBV6-2 or TRBV6-3 to TRBJ2-1; TRBD1 aligns across 8 bases. The DNA for the CDR3 is TGTGCCAGCAGTTATGGGGGTAGCAGGGGGCTCAATGAGCAGTTCTTC. It is translated as CASSYGGSRGLNEQFF.